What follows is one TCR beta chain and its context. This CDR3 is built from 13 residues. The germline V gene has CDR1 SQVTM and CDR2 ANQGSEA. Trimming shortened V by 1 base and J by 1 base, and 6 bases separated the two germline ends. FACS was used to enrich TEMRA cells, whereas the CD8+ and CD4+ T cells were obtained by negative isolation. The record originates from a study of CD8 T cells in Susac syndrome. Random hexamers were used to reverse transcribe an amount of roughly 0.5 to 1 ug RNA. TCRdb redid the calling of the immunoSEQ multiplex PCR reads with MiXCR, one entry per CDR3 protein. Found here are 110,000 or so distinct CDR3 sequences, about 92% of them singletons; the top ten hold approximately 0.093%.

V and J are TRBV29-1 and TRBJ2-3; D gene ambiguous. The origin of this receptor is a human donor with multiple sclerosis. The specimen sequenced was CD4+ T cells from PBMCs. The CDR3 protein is CSVEAVGTDTQYF. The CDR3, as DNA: TGCAGCGTTGAAGCTGTCGGCACAGATACGCAGTATTTT.